This T cell receptor beta chain was sequenced for a study of blood T cell repertoires in COVID-19. Per the authors' pipeline: Counts of nucleated cells, estimated from reference gene primer amplification, were obtained. Clones were sequenced by immunoSEQ multiplex PCR, and TCRdb holds only the in-frame ones, with some missing. V, J and clone size are those of that table, while D and trimming were read from the DNA. Found here are roughly 100,000 clones, around 91% of them singletons; the top ten hold around 32%. V lost 5 bases and J 7 bases, leaving 14 bases between the germline ends. The CDR3 has 13 residues. Germline loops: CDR1 MDHEN, CDR2 SYDVKM.

The V and J genes are TRBV28 and TRBJ1-1, with D possibly TRBD1 on 5 matching bases. The sequence derives from a woman of 80 years or more with acute or convalescent COVID-19. The sequenced sample consisted of peripheral blood. The CDR3 sequence is CASSPWGRGEAFF. The DNA of the CDR3 is TGTGCCAGCAGTCCTTGGGGAAGGGGTGAAGCTTTCTTT.